This entry features one TCR beta chain sequence. The CDR3 has 15 amino acids. CDR1 SGHRS and CDR2 YFSETQ come from the germline V gene. V lost 4 bases and J lost 0, with 10 bases in between. These data belong to a study of blood T cells in healthy people across ages. Sample-barcoded 5' priming and a J-beta primer mix drove a second PCR of roughly 6 to 12 cycles. One entry per CDR3 protein results from TCRdb running MiXCR on the 5' RACE reads. Here the sample spans approximately 850,000 distinct CDR3 sequences, roughly 60% being singletons. The receptor's source is a man aged 30 to 45 in good health. The chain carries TRBV5-1 and TRBJ1-4, with D possibly being TRBD1 (6 bases). The specimen sequenced was blood. The CDR3 DNA reads TGCGCCAGCAGCGGCGGGACACCAACTAATGAAAAACTGTTTTTT. Its protein product is CASSGGTPTNEKLFF.